The text below deals with one T cell receptor beta chain. The V end was cut by 3 bases, the J end by 2 bases, with 11 bases between. The germline V gene encodes CDR1 LGHDT and CDR2 YNNKEL (reference sequence). The CDR3 has 14 residues. These data belong to a study of blood T cell repertoires in COVID-19. Study as a whole: Researchers got acute and convalescent COVID-19 samples from the United States, Italy and Spain. PBMCs, B-cell-depleted T cells, or T cells were the source of the cDNA or gDNA that made up the material.

Original processing notes: Cell counts per sample came from amplifying reference gene primers. Profiled with immunoSEQ multiplex PCR; TCRdb holds only in-frame clones, not every one. V, J and clone size are taken as reported in that table, and D and trimming were inferred from the DNA itself. This table holds roughly 72,000 clones, 85% to 90% found once. The sequencing sample was made of peripheral blood. The chain couples TRBV3-1 (or the pseudogene TRBV3-2) to TRBJ2-7; D remains ambiguous. The sequence came from a human donor in a cohort sampled during active COVID-19. CDR3 region: CASSQRWAPYEQYF. Written as DNA, the CDR3 is TGTGCCAGCAGCCAGCGTTGGGCCCCCTACGAGCAGTACTTC.